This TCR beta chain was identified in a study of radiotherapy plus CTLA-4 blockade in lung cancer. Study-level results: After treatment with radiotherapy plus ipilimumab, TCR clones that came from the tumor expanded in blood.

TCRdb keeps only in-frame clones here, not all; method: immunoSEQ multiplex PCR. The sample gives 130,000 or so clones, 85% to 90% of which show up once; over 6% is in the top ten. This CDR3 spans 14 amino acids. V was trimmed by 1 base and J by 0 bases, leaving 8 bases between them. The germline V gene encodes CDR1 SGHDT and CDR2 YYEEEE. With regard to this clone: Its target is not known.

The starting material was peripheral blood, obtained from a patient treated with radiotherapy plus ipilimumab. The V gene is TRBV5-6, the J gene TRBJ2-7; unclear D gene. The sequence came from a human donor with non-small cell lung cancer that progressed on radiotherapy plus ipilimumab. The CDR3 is CASSLLRLSYEQYF. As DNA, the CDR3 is TGTGCCAGCAGCTTGCTCAGGCTCTCCTACGAGCAGTACTTC. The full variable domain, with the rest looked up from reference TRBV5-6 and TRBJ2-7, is DAGVTQSPTHLIKTRGQQVTLRCSPKSGHDTVSWYQQALGQGPQFIFQYYEEEERQRGNFPDRFSGHQFPNYSSELNVNALLLGDSALYLCASSLLRLSYEQYFGPGTRLTVT.